Presented here are 18 T cell receptor beta chains from one specimen sequenced in a study of blood T cell repertoires in COVID-19. The protocol was immunoSEQ multiplex PCR, while the TCRdb copy is restricted to in-frame clones and leaves out a portion. The sample contains around 500,000 clones, approximately 83% of which appear only once. The sequenced sample consisted of peripheral blood. The source of these receptors is a human donor in a cohort sampled during active COVID-19.

The rearrangement links TRBV28 to TRBJ2-7; TRBD1 matches 9 bases. Unmatched junction bases numbered 5, after V lost 6 bases and J lost 2 bases. The CDR3 totals 14 residues. The germline CDR1 and CDR2 sequences are MDHEN and SYDVKM. CDR3 sequence: CASSPGTGPYEQYF. The CDR3 coding sequence is TGTGCCAGCAGCCCCGGGACAGGGCCCTACGAGCAGTACTTC. The complete variable domain, with remaining parts taken from reference TRBV28 and TRBJ2-7, reads DVKVTQSSRYLVKRTGEKVFLECVQDMDHENMFWYRQDPGLGLRLIYFSYDVKMKEKGDIPEGYSVSREKKERFSLILESASTNQTSMYLCASSPGTGPYEQYFGPGTRLTVT.

The chain has TRBV12-3 or TRBV12-4 and TRBJ1-1, with D maybe TRBD1 (5 bases). The CDR3 has 13 amino acids. V lost 7 bases to trimming and J lost 10 bases, with 19 bases between them. The CDR3 DNA sequence: TGTGCCAGCACCAACGAGCTAGGGGCCCTAGCTTTCTTT. Translated: CASTNELGALAFF.

The rearrangement links TRBV14 to TRBJ2-4, with D possibly matching TRBD1 (6 bases). Deletions cut 4 bases from V and 0 bases from J, with 13 bases between. The germline gives CDR1 SGHDN, CDR2 FVKESK. The CDR3 has 16 residues. In nucleotides, the CDR3 is TGTGCCAGCAGCCCTTTGGGGGCGGGAGCCAAAAACATTCAGTACTTC. Translation: CASSPLGAGAKNIQYF. Full variable domain (outside the CDR3, taken from reference TRBV14 and TRBJ2-4): EAGVTQFPSHSVIEKGQTVTLRCDPISGHDNLYWYRRVMGKEIKFLLHFVKESKQDESGMPNNRFLAERTGGTYSTLKVQPAELEDSGVYFCASSPLGAGAKNIQYFGAGTRLSVL.

Remarks on this clone: Different DNA sequences within this sample yield the same CDR3. The chain employs TRBV7-9 and TRBJ2-7; 7 bases map to TRBD1. This CDR3 has 14 amino acids. CDR1 is SEHNR and CDR2 is FQNEAQ in the germline V gene (reference sequence). The ends lost 0 bases at V and 3 bases at J; junction bases unmatched: 2. The CDR3 region has the DNA TGTGCCAGCAGCTTAGCAGGGGGCTACTACGAGCAGTACTTC. This sequence encodes CASSLAGGYYEQYF.

The V gene is TRBV7-2, the J gene TRBJ1-5; TRBD1 matches 7 bases. The ends lost 5 bases at V and 6 bases at J; junction bases unmatched: 10. CDR1 SGHTA and CDR2 FQGNSA come from the germline V gene. The CDR3 has 15 residues. CDR3 amino acids: CASSPRTGEGQPQHF. CDR3 DNA: TGTGCCAGCAGCCCTCGGACAGGAGAAGGTCAGCCCCAGCATTTT.

This chain joins TRBV18 and TRBJ1-1; possible D gene TRBD1, 5 bases. This CDR3 contains 13 residues. V was pared by 0 bases and J by 4 bases, with 6 bases between. Germline loops: CDR1 KGHSH, CDR2 LQKENI. This CDR3 is CASSPPGATEAFF. As DNA, the CDR3 is TGTGCCAGCTCACCACCAGGGGCCACTGAAGCTTTCTTT.

The J gene is TRBJ2-5, the V gene TRBV4-1; 9 positions match TRBD2. Germline CDR1 and CDR2: MGHRA and YSYEKL. V lost 4 bases to trimming and J lost 2 bases; unmatched junction nucleotides: 8. The CDR3 contains 16 residues. The CDR3 spells CASSPQLTSGQETQYF. The CDR3 bases are TGCGCCAGCAGCCCTCAGCTGACTAGCGGACAAGAGACCCAGTACTTC.

The chain has TRBV4-2 and TRBJ1-2; TRBD1 matches 7 bases. The trim removed 1 base at V and 2 bases at J, leaving 7 bases unmatched. Germline V lookup: CDR1 LGHNA, CDR2 YNFKEQ. The CDR3 is made up of 16 amino acids. The DNA for the CDR3 is TGTGCCAGCAGCCAAGGGCCGACAGGGCCCAACTATGGCTACACCTTC. Translating gives CASSQGPTGPNYGYTF.

Regarding this clone: This specimen includes other DNA sequences encoding the same CDR3. The chain recombines TRBV27 with TRBJ1-1; D perhaps matches TRBD1 (5 bases). V was trimmed by 5 bases and J by 3 bases, leaving 10 bases between them. The CDR3 consists of 13 residues. The germline CDR1 and CDR2 sequences are MNHEY and SMNVEV (reference sequence). In DNA form, the CDR3 reads TGTGCCAGCAGTCGTCAGGGATACACTGAAGCTTTCTTT. This codes for CASSRQGYTEAFF.

The chain has TRBV28 and TRBJ2-5; 7 nucleotides agree with TRBD2. V shed 5 bases and J 2 bases; nucleotides not matched to a gene: 11. Germline CDR1 and CDR2: MDHEN and SYDVKM. The CDR3 is made up of 16 amino acids. The CDR3 nucleotides are TGTGCCAGCAGTGACGCTGGTAGCGGGCTACAAGAGACCCAGTACTTC. Protein product: CASSDAGSGLQETQYF.

The CDR3 reads CASSLRGTSGQETQYF. For the CDR3, the DNA is TGTGCCAGCAGCTTACGGGGGACTAGCGGACAAGAGACCCAGTACTTC. The chain recombines TRBV13 with TRBJ2-5, with 11 bases that match TRBD2. CDR1 and CDR2 from the germline V gene are PRHDT and FYEKMQ (reference sequence). J was trimmed by 2 bases and V by 2 bases; bases with no gene match: 4. This CDR3 region has 16 residues.

The V gene is TRBV2, the J gene TRBJ1-1; D gene ambiguous. Germline CDR1 reads SNHLY; CDR2 reads FYNNEI. The V end lost 6 bases, the J end lost 7 bases, and 12 bases lay between the germline ends. The CDR3 contains 12 residues. The CDR3 DNA sequence: TGTGCCAGCAGCGCCATGAGGATTGAAGCTTTCTTT. It is translated as CASSAMRIEAFF. Based on the CDR3 plus reference TRBV2 and TRBJ1-1, the full variable domain is EPEVTQTPSHQVTQMGQEVILRCVPISNHLYFYWYRQILGQKVEFLVSFYNNEISEKSEIFDDQFSVERPDGSNFTLKIRSTKLEDSAMYFCASSAMRIEAFFGQGTRLTVV.

CDR3: CASSLGLAAIPEEQFF. CDR3 sequence (DNA): TGTGCCAGCAGCTTAGGACTAGCGGCTATCCCTGAAGAGCAGTTCTTC. V usage is TRBV11-2 and J usage is TRBJ2-1, with 9 bases fitting TRBD2. V dropped 1 base and J dropped 10; count of bases not matched to a gene: 11. This CDR3 region has 16 residues. Germline V gene data show CDR1 as SGHAT and CDR2 as FQNNGV.

The chain has TRBV5-1 and TRBJ2-7, with TRBD2 matching over 7 bases. Germline V gene data show CDR1 as SGHRS and CDR2 as YFSETQ. CDR3 length: 13 amino acids. The trim removed 4 bases at V and 6 bases at J, leaving 7 bases unmatched. The CDR3 protein is CASSIGLGREQYF. As DNA, the CDR3 is TGCGCCAGCAGCATAGGACTAGGACGCGAGCAGTACTTC.

The chain carries TRBV19 and TRBJ2-7; possible D gene TRBD1, 5 bases. CDR1 is LNHDA and CDR2 is SQIVND in the germline V gene (reference sequence). CDR3 length: 13 residues. V was pared by 5 bases and J by 2 bases, with 10 bases between. The DNA for the CDR3 is TGTGCCAGTAGTCCCCAGGGCGCCTACGAGCAGTACTTC. Translation gives CASSPQGAYEQYF.

The V call is TRBV19, the J call TRBJ1-2; 10 bases are a match to TRBD1. Germline V gene lookup returns CDR1 LNHDA and CDR2 SQIVND (reference sequence). The CDR3 runs 15 residues. The ends lost 5 bases at V and 10 bases at J; junction bases unmatched: 13. CDR3 loop: CASSVGQGEKFYYTF. As DNA, the CDR3 is TGTGCCAGTAGTGTCGGACAGGGGGAAAAGTTCTACTACACCTTC.

The chain joins TRBV3-1 (or the pseudogene TRBV3-2) to TRBJ2-2; 10 bases align to TRBD2. CDR3 length: 16 residues. V was clipped by 3 bases and J by 7 bases; unmatched bases: 8. Germline CDR1 and CDR2: LGHDT and YNNKEL (reference sequence). This CDR3 reads CASSHELAGAGGELFF. DNA of the CDR3: TGTGCCAGCAGCCATGAGCTAGCGGGAGCGGGCGGGGAGCTGTTTTTT.

The chain combines TRBV7-6 with TRBJ2-1, with TRBD2 matching 7 bases. The CDR3 length is 17 residues. The V and J ends lost 1 base and 4 bases, in that order; junction bases with no gene match: 10. Germline V CDR1 and CDR2: SGHVS, FNYEAQ. The CDR3 region is CASSLVAPGRGYNEQFF. CDR3 DNA: TGTGCCAGCAGCTTAGTAGCGCCGGGGCGGGGGTACAATGAGCAGTTCTTC. The full variable domain, its missing parts supplied by reference TRBV7-6 and TRBJ2-1, is GAGVSQSPRYKVTKRGQDVALRCDPISGHVSLYWYRQALGQGPEFLTYFNYEAQQDKSGLPNDRFSAERPEGSISTLTIQRTEQRDSAMYRCASSLVAPGRGYNEQFFGPGTRLTVL.